The 6 T cell receptor beta chains below were found in one sample sequenced in a study of blood T cell repertoires in COVID-19. Method: immunoSEQ multiplex PCR; TCRdb's copy keeps in-frame clones and lacks some. The table includes about 160,000 clones, 85% detected once. The sequenced material came from peripheral blood. The receptors shown here come from a man between 35 and 55 years old with acute or convalescent COVID-19.

This rearrangement joins TRBV6-5 to TRBJ2-7; D is perhaps TRBD2 (6 bases). Trimming stripped 4 bases from V and 4 bases from J, with 17 bases between. CDR1 is MNHEY, CDR2 SVGAGI, per germline. The CDR3 has 15 residues. CDR3: CASSFPFGGKYEQYF. The CDR3 DNA is TGTGCCAGCAGTTTCCCCTTCGGGGGTAAGTACGAGCAGTACTTC.

The V call is TRBV7-3, the J call TRBJ2-5, with TRBD1 as a possible D gene (5 bases). V was cut by 7 bases and J by 2 bases, with 11 bases left in between. The CDR3 has 13 amino acids. CDR1 SGHTA and CDR2 FQGTGA come from the germline V gene. The CDR3: CASTLGQQETQYF. In DNA form, the CDR3 reads TGTGCCAGCACCCTGGGGCAGCAAGAGACCCAGTACTTC.

The chain is built from TRBV30 and TRBJ2-3; 10 positions agree with TRBD2. Germline assignment: CDR1 GTSNPN and CDR2 SVGIG (reference sequence). The CDR3 covers 16 residues. Unmatched junction bases numbered 6, after V lost 3 bases and J lost 0 bases. This CDR3 reads CAWSIGLAASTDTQYF. The CDR3 DNA follows: TGTGCCTGGAGCATCGGACTAGCGGCTAGCACAGATACGCAGTATTTT.

The CDR3 coding sequence is TGTGCCAGCAGTTCACAGGGGCTGAACACTGAAGCTTTCTTT. It codes for CASSSQGLNTEAFF. J is TRBJ1-1 and V is TRBV6-5, with 7 nucleotides matching TRBD1. V lost 4 bases and J lost 0; bases outside the gene matches: 2. Germline V gene lookup returns CDR1 MNHEY and CDR2 SVGAGI. The CDR3 has 14 amino acids.

The V and J genes are TRBV28 and TRBJ1-4; TRBD1 might be the D (5 bases). The CDR3 consists of 16 residues. V was pared by 6 bases and J by 7 bases, with 21 bases between. In germline, CDR1 is MDHEN, CDR2 SYDVKM. DNA for the CDR3: TGTGCCAGCAGAATGGGGACTCTCCGGAAGGGTGAAAAACTGTTTTTT. This translates into CASRMGTLRKGEKLFF.

J is TRBJ1-2 and V is TRBV3-1 (or the pseudogene TRBV3-2); TRBD1 is a possible D gene (5 bases). Germline assignment: CDR1 LGHDT and CDR2 YNNKEL (reference sequence). The CDR3 consists of 15 residues. V was trimmed by 2 bases and J by 6 bases, leaving 16 bases between them. DNA of the CDR3: TGTGCCAGCAGCCAAAGTGCCGGGGGTTGGAATGGCTACACCTTC. It is translated as CASSQSAGGWNGYTF.